Below, 13 T cell receptor beta chains from the same sample are listed, as sequenced in a study of T-cell reconstitution after alpha-beta-depleted transplantation in children. Preparing the TCRbeta library involved the use of unique molecular identifiers. One entry per CDR3 protein results from TCRdb running MiXCR on the PCR reads. The sample yields some 300,000 distinct CDR3 sequences, roughly 7.8% seen once. Findings and caveats of the study: T-cell numbers and diversity, one year after transplant, stemmed largely from T cells that were newly produced.

These TCRs are of unknown antigen specificity. This sample comprised peripheral blood, obtained 360 days after TCRalphabeta/CD19-depleted stem cell transplant. These receptors all come from a female patient between 2 and 10 years old who had a stem cell transplant for Fanconi anemia, so the T cells may come from the graft donor.

This clonotype was recorded a few times. The J gene is TRBJ2-7, the V gene TRBV20-1; a possible D gene is TRBD2 (6 bases). V gave up 3 bases and J gave up 4 bases, with 13 bases separating them. This CDR3 spans 13 amino acids. Germline CDR1 reads DFQATT; CDR2 reads SNEGSKA (reference sequence). CDR3 bases: TGCAGTGCTAGTGGCGGGATCGAGTACGAGCAGTACTTC. The encoded protein is CSASGGIEYEQYF.

Comments on this clonotype: This may be a read error, as it is one base from a much larger clone. The chain links TRBV12-3 or TRBV12-4 to TRBJ2-2; 9 bases line up with TRBD1. The CDR3 is 18 residues long. The CDR3 nucleotides read TGTGCCATCAGTTTCCTTACAGGGGGCCTCCTTAACACCGGGGAGCTGTTTTTT. This codes for CAISFLTGGLLNTGELFF.

This clonotype was detected many times. The V gene is TRBV20-1, the J gene TRBJ1-1; 7 nucleotides align to TRBD1. V was clipped by 6 bases and J by 3 bases; unmatched bases: 4. The CDR3 length is 12 residues. Germline V gene data show CDR1 as DFQATT and CDR2 as SNEGSKA (reference sequence). In DNA form, the CDR3 reads TGCAGTGCGACAGGGTTCGACACTGAAGCTTTCTTT. Its translation: CSATGFDTEAFF.

This clonotype was detected only a few times. The rearrangement links TRBV18 to TRBJ2-7, with 10 positions matching TRBD2. With V trimmed by 3 bases and J by 2 bases, 7 bases remained unmatched. The CDR3 runs 16 residues. Germline V gene data show CDR1 as KGHSH and CDR2 as LQKENI. The CDR3 nucleotides read TGTGCCAGCTCACCGTACGGGACTAGCGCCGCCTACGAGCAGTACTTC. It is translated as CASSPYGTSAAYEQYF.

This clonotype was seen ten or more times. The chain uses TRBV4-1 and TRBJ2-1, with TRBD2 matching over 7 bases. CDR1 MGHRA and CDR2 YSYEKL come from the germline V gene. CDR3 length equals 14 residues. J gave up 2 bases and V 3 bases, and 1 base lay outside the gene matches. CDR3 sequence (DNA): TGCGCCAGCAGCCACGCGGGGGCCTACAATGAGCAGTTCTTC. Its protein is CASSHAGAYNEQFF.

V and J are TRBV28 and TRBJ2-2; D may be TRBD1 (5 bases). The CDR3 totals 13 residues. With 8 bases removed from V and 6 bases from J, the gap between germline ends came to 13 bases. CDR1 and CDR2 (germline): MDHEN, SYDVKM. CDR3 sequence: CASHRLYSGELFF. DNA for the CDR3: TGTGCCAGCCACAGGCTTTATTCCGGGGAGCTGTTTTTT. Complete variable domain (other parts from reference TRBV28 and TRBJ2-2): DVKVTQSSRYLVKRTGEKVFLECVQDMDHENMFWYRQDPGLGLRLIYFSYDVKMKEKGDIPEGYSVSREKKERFSLILESASTNQTSMYLCASHRLYSGELFFGEGSRLTVL.

Many counts were recorded for this clonotype. The chain uses TRBV7-9 and TRBJ1-5; no firm D call. This CDR3 has 15 residues. Trimming took 2 bases from V and 5 from J, leaving 13 bases between them. Germline V gives CDR1 SEHNR, CDR2 FQNEAQ (reference sequence). For the CDR3, the DNA is TGTGCCAGCAGCTTATCTGGCGGGAGGGATCAGCCCCAGCATTTT. Its translation is CASSLSGGRDQPQHF.

This chain joins TRBV2 and TRBJ2-2; 15 nucleotides agree with TRBD2. Germline V gene data show CDR1 as SNHLY and CDR2 as FYNNEI. Trimming took 6 bases from V and 6 from J; bases not matched to a gene: 5. The CDR3 is made up of 16 amino acids. The CDR3 region has the DNA TGTGCCAGCAGACACCGGACTAGCGGGGGGGCCGGGGAGCTGTTTTTT. Amino acids: CASRHRTSGGAGELFF.

There are many counts of this clonotype. The chain couples TRBV7-8 to TRBJ2-1; 8 bases are shared with TRBD1. J gave up 9 bases and V 4 bases, and 8 bases lay outside the gene matches. The length of the CDR3 is 14 residues. CDR1 and CDR2 from the germline V gene are SGHVS and FQNEAQ. The CDR3: CASSSTRQGSEQFF. CDR3 DNA sequence: TGTGCCAGCAGCTCGACCCGACAGGGGAGTGAGCAGTTCTTC.

The rearrangement joins TRBV7-9 to TRBJ1-4, with a tentative D call TRBD1 (5 bases). Germline V gives CDR1 SEHNR, CDR2 FQNEAQ (reference sequence). CDR3 length: 17 residues. V shed 1 base and J shed 5 bases, with 17 bases lying between them. The CDR3 DNA follows: TGTGCCAGCAGCTTAGGACAGTCGAGGACGATAAATGAAAAACTGTTTTTT. Translating it yields CASSLGQSRTINEKLFF.

The sample holds many counts of this clonotype. The chain is built from TRBV28 and TRBJ2-7; 11 nucleotides line up with TRBD2. Germline CDR1 reads MDHEN; CDR2 reads SYDVKM. The length of the CDR3 is 17 residues. The ends lost 4 bases at V and 3 bases at J; junction bases unmatched: 11. The CDR3 region is CASSSYGTSGSLYEQYF. In DNA form, the CDR3 reads TGTGCCAGCAGTTCCTACGGGACTAGCGGATCCCTCTACGAGCAGTACTTC.

This chain uses TRBV11-1 with TRBJ2-3; 7 bases align to TRBD1. V dropped 1 base and J dropped 2; count of bases not matched to a gene: 6. The germline gives CDR1 SGHAT, CDR2 FQDESV (reference sequence). The CDR3 runs to 16 residues. Written as DNA, the CDR3 is TGTGCCAGCAGCTTAGTCGAGGGGGCGAACACAGATACGCAGTATTTT. Protein product: CASSLVEGANTDTQYF.

This clonotype was picked up a small number of times. The chain employs TRBV20-1 and TRBJ1-3; TRBD1 is a possible D gene (6 bases). The CDR3 has 16 residues. CDR1 DFQATT and CDR2 SNEGSKA come from the germline V gene (reference sequence). Trimming pared 2 bases from V and 3 bases from J, leaving 17 bases between. In nucleotides, the CDR3 is TGCAGTGCTAGACTTAAAGGACAGTTTCGTGGAAACACCATATATTTT. It codes for CSARLKGQFRGNTIYF.